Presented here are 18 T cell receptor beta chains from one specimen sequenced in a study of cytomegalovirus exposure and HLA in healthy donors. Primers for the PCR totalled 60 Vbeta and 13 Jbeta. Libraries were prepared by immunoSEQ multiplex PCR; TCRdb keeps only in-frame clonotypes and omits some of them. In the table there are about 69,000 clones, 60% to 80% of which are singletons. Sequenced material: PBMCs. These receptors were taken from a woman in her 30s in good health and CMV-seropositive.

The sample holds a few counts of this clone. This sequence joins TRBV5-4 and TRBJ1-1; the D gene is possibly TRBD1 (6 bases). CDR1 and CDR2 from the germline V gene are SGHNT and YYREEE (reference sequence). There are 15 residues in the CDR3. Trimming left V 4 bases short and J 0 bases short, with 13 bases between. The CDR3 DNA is TGTGCCAGCAGCCTCGAGGGGGTGCTGAACACTGAAGCTTTCTTT. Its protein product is CASSLEGVLNTEAFF.

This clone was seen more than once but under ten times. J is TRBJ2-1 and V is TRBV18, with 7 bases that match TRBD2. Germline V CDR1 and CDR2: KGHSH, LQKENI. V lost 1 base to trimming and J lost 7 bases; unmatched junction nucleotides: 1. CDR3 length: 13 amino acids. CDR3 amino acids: CASSPLGLNEQFF. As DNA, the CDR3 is TGTGCCAGCTCACCACTGGGACTAAATGAGCAGTTCTTC.

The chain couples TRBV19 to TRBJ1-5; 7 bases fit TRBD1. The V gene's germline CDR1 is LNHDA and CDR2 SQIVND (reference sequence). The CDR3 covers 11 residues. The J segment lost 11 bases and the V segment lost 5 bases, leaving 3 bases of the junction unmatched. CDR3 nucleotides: TGTGCCAGTAGTCTTGGACAGGCCCAGCATTTT. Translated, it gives CASSLGQAQHF. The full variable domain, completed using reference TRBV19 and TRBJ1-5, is DGGITQSPKYLFRKEGQNVTLSCEQNLNHDAMYWYRQDPGQGLRLIYYSQIVNDFQKGDIAEGYSVSREKKESFPLTVTSAQKNPTAFYLCASSLGQAQHFGDGTRLSIL.

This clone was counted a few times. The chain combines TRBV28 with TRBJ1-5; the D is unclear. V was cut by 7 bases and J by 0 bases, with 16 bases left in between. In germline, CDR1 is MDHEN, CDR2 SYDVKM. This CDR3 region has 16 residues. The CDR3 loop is CASTEGGKISNQPQHF. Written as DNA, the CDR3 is TGTGCCAGCACAGAAGGAGGGAAGATTAGCAATCAGCCCCAGCATTTT. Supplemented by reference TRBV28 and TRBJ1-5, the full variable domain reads DVKVTQSSRYLVKRTGEKVFLECVQDMDHENMFWYRQDPGLGLRLIYFSYDVKMKEKGDIPEGYSVSREKKERFSLILESASTNQTSMYLCASTEGGKISNQPQHFGDGTRLSIL.

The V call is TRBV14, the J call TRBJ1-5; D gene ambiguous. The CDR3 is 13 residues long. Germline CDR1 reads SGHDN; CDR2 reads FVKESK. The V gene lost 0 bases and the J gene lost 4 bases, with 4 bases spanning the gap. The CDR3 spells CASSQDRNQPQHF. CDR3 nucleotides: TGTGCCAGCAGCCAAGACAGGAATCAGCCCCAGCATTTT.

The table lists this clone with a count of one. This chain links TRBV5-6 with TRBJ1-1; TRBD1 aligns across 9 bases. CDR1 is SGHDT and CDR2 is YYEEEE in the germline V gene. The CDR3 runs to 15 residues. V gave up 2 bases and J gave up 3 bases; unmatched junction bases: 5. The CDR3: CASSLTGGFYTEAFF. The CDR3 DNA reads TGTGCCAGCAGCTTAACAGGGGGCTTTTACACTGAAGCTTTCTTT.

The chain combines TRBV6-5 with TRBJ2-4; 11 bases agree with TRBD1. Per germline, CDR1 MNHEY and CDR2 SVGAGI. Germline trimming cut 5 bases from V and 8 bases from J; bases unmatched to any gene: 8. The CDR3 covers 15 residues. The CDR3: CASSQDRGLVYIQYF. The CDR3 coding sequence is TGTGCCAGCAGTCAGGACAGGGGGCTTGTGTACATTCAGTACTTC.

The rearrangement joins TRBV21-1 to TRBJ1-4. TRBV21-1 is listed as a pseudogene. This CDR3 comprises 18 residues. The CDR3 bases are TGTGCCAGCAGCAAGGCGGCCAGCCACCACCAACGTGGCGAAAAACTGTTTTTT. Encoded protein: CASSKAASHHQRGEKLFF.

CDR3 loop: CASSPPRGAGVTDTQYF. As DNA, the CDR3 is TGTGCCAGCAGCCCTCCCCGTGGAGCGGGAGTCACAGATACGCAGTATTTT. This chain links TRBV9 with TRBJ2-3, with TRBD2 identical over 8 bases. Germline CDR1 and CDR2: SGDLS and YYNGEE. V lost 4 bases and J lost 2; bases outside the gene matches: 12. The CDR3 is 17 amino acids.

CDR3 residues: CASSLSVGSSYEQYF. The CDR3 DNA is TGTGCCAGCAGCTTGAGCGTCGGGAGCTCCTACGAGCAGTACTTC. This chain joins TRBV5-4 and TRBJ2-7; D perhaps matches TRBD2 (6 bases). The CDR3 totals 15 residues. V lost 1 base to trimming and J lost 0 bases, with 11 bases between them. Germline CDR1 reads SGHNT; CDR2 reads YYREEE (reference sequence).

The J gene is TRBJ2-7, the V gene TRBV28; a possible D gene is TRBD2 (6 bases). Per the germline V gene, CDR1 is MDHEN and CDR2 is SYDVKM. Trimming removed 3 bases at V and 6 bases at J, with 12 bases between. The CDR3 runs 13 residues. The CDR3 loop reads CASSLTGDREQYF. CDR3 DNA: TGTGCCAGCAGTTTGACGGGAGACCGCGAGCAGTACTTC.

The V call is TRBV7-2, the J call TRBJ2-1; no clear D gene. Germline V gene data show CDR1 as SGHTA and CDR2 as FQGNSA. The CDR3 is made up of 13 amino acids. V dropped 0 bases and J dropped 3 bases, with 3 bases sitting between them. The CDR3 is CASSLARYNEQFF. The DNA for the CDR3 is TGTGCCAGCAGCTTAGCCCGCTACAATGAGCAGTTCTTC. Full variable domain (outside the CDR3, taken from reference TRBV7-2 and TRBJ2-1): GAGVSQSPSNKVTEKGKDVELRCDPISGHTALYWYRQSLGQGLEFLIYFQGNSAPDKSGLPSDRFSAERTGGSVSTLTIQRTQQEDSAVYLCASSLARYNEQFFGPGTRLTVL.

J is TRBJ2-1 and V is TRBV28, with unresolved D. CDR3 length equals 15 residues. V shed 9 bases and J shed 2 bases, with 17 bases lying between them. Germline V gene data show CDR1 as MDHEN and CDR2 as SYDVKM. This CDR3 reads CASTEQQLTYNEQFF. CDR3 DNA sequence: TGTGCCAGTACGGAACAGCAGCTGACCTACAATGAGCAGTTCTTC.

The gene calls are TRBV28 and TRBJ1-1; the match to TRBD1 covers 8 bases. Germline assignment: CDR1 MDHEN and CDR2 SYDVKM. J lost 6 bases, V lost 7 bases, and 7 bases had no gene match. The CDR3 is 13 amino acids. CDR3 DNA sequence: TGTGCCAGCATAGACTCACAGGGGGCTGAAGCTTTCTTT. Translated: CASIDSQGAEAFF.

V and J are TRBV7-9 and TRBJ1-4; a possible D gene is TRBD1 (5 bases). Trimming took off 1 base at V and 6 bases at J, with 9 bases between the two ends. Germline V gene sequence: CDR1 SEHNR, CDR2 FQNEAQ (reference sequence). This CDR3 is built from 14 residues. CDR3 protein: CASSLVREDEKLFF. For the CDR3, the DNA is TGTGCCAGCAGCTTAGTCAGGGAAGATGAAAAACTGTTTTTT.

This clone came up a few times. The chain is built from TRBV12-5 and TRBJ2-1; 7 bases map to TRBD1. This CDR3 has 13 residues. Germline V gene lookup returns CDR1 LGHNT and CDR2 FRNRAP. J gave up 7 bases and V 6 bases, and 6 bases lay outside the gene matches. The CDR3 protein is CASGSDRVNEQFF. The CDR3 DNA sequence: TGTGCTAGTGGCTCCGACAGGGTGAATGAGCAGTTCTTC.

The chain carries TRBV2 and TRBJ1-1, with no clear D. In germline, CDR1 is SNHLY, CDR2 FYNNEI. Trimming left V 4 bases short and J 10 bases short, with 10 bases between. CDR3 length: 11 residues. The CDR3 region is CASSGDTPAFF. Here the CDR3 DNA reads TGTGCCAGCAGTGGCGACACGCCAGCTTTCTTT.

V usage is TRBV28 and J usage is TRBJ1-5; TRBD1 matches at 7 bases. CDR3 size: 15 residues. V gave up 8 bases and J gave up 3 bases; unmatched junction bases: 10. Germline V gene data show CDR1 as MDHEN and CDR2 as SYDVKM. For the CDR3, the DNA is TGTGCCAGCCTAGTCCGGGACAGCTACAATCAGCCCCAGCATTTT. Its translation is CASLVRDSYNQPQHF.